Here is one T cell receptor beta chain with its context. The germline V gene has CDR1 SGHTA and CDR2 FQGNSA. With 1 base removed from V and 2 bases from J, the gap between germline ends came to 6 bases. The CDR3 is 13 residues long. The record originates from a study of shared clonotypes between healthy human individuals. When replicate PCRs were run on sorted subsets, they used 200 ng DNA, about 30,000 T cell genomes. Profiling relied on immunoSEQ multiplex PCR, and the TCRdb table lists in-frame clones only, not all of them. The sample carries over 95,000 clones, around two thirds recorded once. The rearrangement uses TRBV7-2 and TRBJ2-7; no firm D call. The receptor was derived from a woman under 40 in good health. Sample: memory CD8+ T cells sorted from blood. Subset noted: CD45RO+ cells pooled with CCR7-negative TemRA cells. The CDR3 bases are TGTGCCAGCAGCTTAGGGGCGACCTACGAGCAGTACTTC. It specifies CASSLGATYEQYF.